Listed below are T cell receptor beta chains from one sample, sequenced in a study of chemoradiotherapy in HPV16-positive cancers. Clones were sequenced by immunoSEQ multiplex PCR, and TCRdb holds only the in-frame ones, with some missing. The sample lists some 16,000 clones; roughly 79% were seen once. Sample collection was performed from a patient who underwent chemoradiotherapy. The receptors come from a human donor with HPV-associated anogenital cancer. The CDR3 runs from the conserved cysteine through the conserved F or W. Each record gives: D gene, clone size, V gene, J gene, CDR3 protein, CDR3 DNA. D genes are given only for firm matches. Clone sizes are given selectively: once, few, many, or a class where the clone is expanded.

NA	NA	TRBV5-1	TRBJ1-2	CASRPISRGGYTF	TGCGCCAGCAGGCCAATCTCTAGAGGTGGCTACACCTTC
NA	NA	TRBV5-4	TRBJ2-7	CASSSMDRDTNYEQYF	TGTGCCAGCAGCTCAATGGACCGGGACACAAACTACGAGCAGTACTTC
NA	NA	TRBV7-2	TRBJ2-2	CASSLVPLRNTGELFF	TGTGCCAGCAGCTTAGTTCCCTTGAGGAACACCGGGGAGCTGTTTTTT
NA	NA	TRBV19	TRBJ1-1	CASSTTGANEAFF	TGTGCCAGTAGTACGACAGGAGCCAACGAAGCTTTCTTT
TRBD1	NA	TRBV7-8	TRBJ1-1	CASSLRGQGRLNTEAFF	TGTGCCAGCAGCTTAAGGGGACAGGGGCGATTGAACACTGAAGCTTTCTTT
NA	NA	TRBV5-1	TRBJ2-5	CASSPLGQTQETQYF	TGCGCCAGCAGCCCCCTAGGACAGACGCAAGAGACCCAGTACTTC
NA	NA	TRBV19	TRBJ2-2	CASSNHRALNTGELFF	TGTGCCAGTAGTAACCACAGGGCCCTGAACACCGGGGAGCTGTTTTTT
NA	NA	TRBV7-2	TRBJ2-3	CASSPAPTDTQYF	TGTGCCAGCAGCCCGGCCCCCACAGATACGCAGTATTTT
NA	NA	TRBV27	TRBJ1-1	CASSHLGHRTEAFF	TGTGCCAGCAGCCATCTCGGACACCGCACTGAAGCTTTCTTT
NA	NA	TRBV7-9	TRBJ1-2	CASSLVGDIVGYTF	TGTGCCAGCAGCTTAGTAGGCGACATCGTTGGCTACACCTTC
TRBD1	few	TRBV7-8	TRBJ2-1	CASSFSGTGQFF	TGTGCCAGCAGCTTCTCCGGGACAGGACAGTTCTTC
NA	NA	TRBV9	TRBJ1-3	CASSVVPGSSGNTIYF	TGTGCCAGCAGCGTAGTTCCGGGCTCCTCTGGAAACACCATATATTTT
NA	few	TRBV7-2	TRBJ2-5	CASSTRRGGETQYF	TGTGCCAGCAGCACCCGCAGGGGAGGAGAGACCCAGTACTTC
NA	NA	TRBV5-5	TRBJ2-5	CASSFYGNLGETQYF	TGTGCCAGCAGCTTTTACGGGAACTTGGGGGAGACCCAGTACTTC
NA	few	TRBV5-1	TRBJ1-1	CASSLVAGNTEAFF	TGCGCCAGCAGCTTGGTGGCGGGTAACACTGAAGCTTTCTTT
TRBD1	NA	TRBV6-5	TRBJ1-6	CASRRQGNSPLHF	TGTGCCAGCAGACGACAGGGAAATTCACCCCTCCACTTT
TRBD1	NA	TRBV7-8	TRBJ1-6	CASSPGQDNSPLHF	TGTGCCAGCAGCCCGGGACAGGATAATTCACCCCTCCACTTT
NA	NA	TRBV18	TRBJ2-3	CASSPGVTGDTQYF	TGTGCCAGCTCACCAGGTGTAACTGGGGATACGCAGTATTTT
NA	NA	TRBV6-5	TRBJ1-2	CASWGARGYTF	TGTGCCTCTTGGGGAGCTCGGGGCTACACCTTC
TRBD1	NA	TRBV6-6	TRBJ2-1	CASSSQGAARVEQFF	TGTGCCAGCAGTTCCCAGGGGGCCGCTAGGGTAGAGCAGTTCTTC
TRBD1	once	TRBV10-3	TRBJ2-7	CAISRDRSYEQYF	TGTGCCATCAGCCGGGACAGGTCCTACGAGCAGTACTTC
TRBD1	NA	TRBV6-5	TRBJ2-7	CAIKRTGQGALEQYF	TGTGCCATCAAGCGGACCGGACAGGGGGCTCTCGAGCAGTACTTC
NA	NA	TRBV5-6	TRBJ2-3	CASSFISAEADTQYF	TGTGCCAGCAGCTTTATTAGCGCAGAGGCAGATACGCAGTATTTT
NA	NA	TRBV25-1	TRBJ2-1	CASSGWTGSSYNEQFF	TGTGCCAGCAGTGGTTGGACGGGGAGCTCCTACAATGAGCAGTTCTTC
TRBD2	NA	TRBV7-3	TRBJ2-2	CASSGGAGELFF	TGTGCCAGCAGCGGGGGGGCCGGGGAGCTGTTTTTT
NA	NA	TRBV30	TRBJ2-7	CAWSNEWYEQYF	TGTGCCTGGAGTAATGAGTGGTACGAGCAGTACTTC
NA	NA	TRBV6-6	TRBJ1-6	CASSRQAPGSSSLHF	TGTGCCAGCAGTCGCCAGGCCCCAGGGTCGAGTTCCCTCCACTTT
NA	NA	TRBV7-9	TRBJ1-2	CAGSPLDSRNGYTF	TGTGCCGGTAGCCCTTTGGACAGCCGAAATGGCTACACCTTC
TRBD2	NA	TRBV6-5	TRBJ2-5	CASKEVAGGPETQYF	TGTGCCAGCAAGGAAGTAGCGGGGGGGCCAGAGACCCAGTACTTC
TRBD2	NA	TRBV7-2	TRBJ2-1	CASSLDLASGGSDEQFF	TGTGCCAGCAGCTTAGACTTGGCTAGCGGGGGTTCGGATGAGCAGTTCTTC
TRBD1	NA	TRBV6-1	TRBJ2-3	CASSEFGTGTSSTDTQYF	TGTGCCAGCAGTGAATTCGGGACAGGGACTTCTAGCACAGATACGCAGTATTTT
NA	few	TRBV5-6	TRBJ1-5	CASSLGRDGRQPQHF	TGTGCCAGCAGCTTGGGCCGGGACGGGAGGCAGCCCCAGCATTTT
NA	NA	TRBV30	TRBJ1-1	CAWSVHPPGTVNTEAFF	TGTGCCTGGAGTGTACATCCCCCAGGGACGGTGAACACTGAAGCTTTCTTT
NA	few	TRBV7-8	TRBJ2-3	CASSFSSPTDTQYF	TGTGCCAGCAGCTTCTCGAGCCCTACAGATACGCAGTATTTT
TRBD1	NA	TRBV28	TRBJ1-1	CASRFRGRNTEAFF	TGTGCCAGCAGGTTCAGGGGGCGGAACACTGAAGCTTTCTTT
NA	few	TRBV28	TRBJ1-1	CASNAPTEAFF	TGTGCCAGCAACGCCCCGACTGAAGCTTTCTTT
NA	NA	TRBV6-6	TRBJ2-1	CASSPSYNEQFF	TGTGCCAGCAGCCCCTCCTACAATGAGCAGTTCTTC
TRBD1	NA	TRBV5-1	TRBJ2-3	CASVRTGPADTQYF	TGCGCCAGCGTACGGACAGGGCCGGCGGATACGCAGTATTTT
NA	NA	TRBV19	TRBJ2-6	CASSTPGSSGANVLTF	TGTGCCAGTAGTACCCCAGGGAGCTCTGGGGCCAACGTCCTGACTTTC
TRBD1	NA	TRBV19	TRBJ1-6	CASKWTGSNSPLHF	TGTGCCAGTAAATGGACAGGGTCAAATTCACCCCTCCACTTT
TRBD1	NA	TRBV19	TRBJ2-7	CASSRGGQGFYEQYF	TGTGCCAGTAGTCGAGGAGGACAGGGATTTTACGAGCAGTACTTC
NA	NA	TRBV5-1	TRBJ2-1	CASSTSSYNEQFF	TGCGCCAGCAGCACGAGCTCCTACAATGAGCAGTTCTTC
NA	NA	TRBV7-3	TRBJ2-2	CASSSQGAGELFF	TGTGCCAGCAGTTCTCAAGGGGCCGGGGAGCTGTTTTTT
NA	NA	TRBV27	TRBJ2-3	CASSLSERVDTQYF	TGTGCCAGCAGTTTATCCGAACGGGTAGATACGCAGTATTTT
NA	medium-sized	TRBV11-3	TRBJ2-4	CASSLSGDDIQYF	TGTGCCAGCAGCTTATCCGGGGATGACATTCAGTACTTC
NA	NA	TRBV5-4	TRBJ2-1	CASSLERYYNEQFF	TGTGCCAGCAGCTTGGAGCGGTACTACAATGAGCAGTTCTTC
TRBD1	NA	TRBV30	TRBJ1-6	CAWSSDRTGSGSPLHF	TGTGCCTGGAGTTCCGACCGGACAGGGTCCGGATCACCCCTCCACTTT